The clone carrying this TCR beta chain was detected once. Its target is unknown. Compared with germline, one end of the junction differs, possibly owing to a read error. This entry comes from a study of response to subunit inactivated influenza vaccine. Germline CDR1 reads ENHRY; CDR2 reads SYGVKD. The CDR3 consists of 15 residues. General study results and limits: The authors offered the suggestion that each seasonal influenza vaccination recruits few new T cells.

TCRdb re-called the RT-PCR reads with MiXCR, one entry per CDR3 protein. Among about 700,000 distinct CDR3 sequences listed, 14% were seen once. This TCR derives from a man aged 50 to 59 who received an inactivated influenza vaccine. The input for sequencing was PBMCs from blood, taken less than 15 days before vaccination. The chain joins TRBV10-3 to TRBJ2-7, with TRBD2 as a possible D gene (5 bases). The CDR3 reads CDISESNGGPYEQYF. DNA of the CDR3: TGTGACATCAGTGAGTCGAACGGCGGGCCATACGAGCAGTACTTC.